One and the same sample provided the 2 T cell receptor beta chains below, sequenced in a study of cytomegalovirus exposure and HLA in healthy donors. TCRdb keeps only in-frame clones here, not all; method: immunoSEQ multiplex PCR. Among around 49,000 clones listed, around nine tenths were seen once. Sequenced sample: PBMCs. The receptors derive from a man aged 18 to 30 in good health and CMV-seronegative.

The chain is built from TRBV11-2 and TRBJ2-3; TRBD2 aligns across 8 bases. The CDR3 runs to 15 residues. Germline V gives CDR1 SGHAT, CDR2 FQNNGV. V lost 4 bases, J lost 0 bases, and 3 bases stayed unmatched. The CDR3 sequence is CASSSLAGSTDTQYF. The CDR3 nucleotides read TGTGCCAGCAGCTCGTTAGCGGGGAGCACAGATACGCAGTATTTT.

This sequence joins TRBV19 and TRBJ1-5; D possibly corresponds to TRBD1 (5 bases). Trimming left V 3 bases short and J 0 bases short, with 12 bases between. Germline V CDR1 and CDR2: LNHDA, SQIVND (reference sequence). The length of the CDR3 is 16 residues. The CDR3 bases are TGTGCCAGTAGTATCAGCGACAGATATAGCAATCAGCCCCAGCATTTT. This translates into CASSISDRYSNQPQHF.